The 13 T cell receptor beta chains in this list originate from one sample, sequenced in a study of identical twins (TCRdb year 2016). Library creation used 5' RACE. The run used an Illumina HiSeq 2000. TCRdb cleaned the public reads at Q25 with fastp, built clones with MiXCR and kept in-frame beta chains. CDR3 protein duplicates are merged, each entry listing the most common genes and DNA. This sample holds around 1.7 million distinct CDR3 sequences; under 35% were observed only once. The top ten clones comprise about 0.27% of the sample. Sequencing was performed on cord blood. These receptors were obtained from a newborn girl in good health.

V gene TRBV7-2 combines with J gene TRBJ2-7; D is uncertain. Trimming shortened V by 6 bases and J by 5 bases, and 11 bases separated the two germline ends. Looked up from germline, CDR1 is SGHTA and CDR2 is FQGNSA. This CDR3 has 12 amino acids. The CDR3 loop reads CASRPDMNEQYF. CDR3 coding DNA: TGTGCCAGCAGACCGGATATGAACGAGCAGTACTTC.

The chain links TRBV28 to TRBJ2-7; D is unresolved. The CDR3 covers 12 residues. The germline CDR1 and CDR2 sequences are MDHEN and SYDVKM. Trimming stripped 5 bases from V and 6 bases from J, with 11 bases between. The CDR3 loop reads CASSPMGSEQYF. CDR3 DNA: TGTGCCAGCAGTCCTATGGGCTCCGAGCAGTACTTC.

In its sample, this clonotype was seen a few times. The chain is built from TRBV28 and TRBJ2-3; a weak D match, TRBD2 (7 bases). V was clipped by 0 bases and J by 3 bases, with 22 bases between them. Germline loops: CDR1 MDHEN, CDR2 SYDVKM. This CDR3 contains 19 residues. CDR3 in DNA: TGTGCCAGCAGTTTATGCTCCCTAGGGGGAGGGCATTTAACAGATACGCAGTATTTT. Translated, it gives CASSLCSLGGGHLTDTQYF.

This clonotype was seen a few times. The V call is TRBV27, the J call TRBJ2-3; D may be TRBD2 (5 bases). Germline V gene lookup returns CDR1 MNHEY and CDR2 SMNVEV (reference sequence). V lost 8 bases and J 3 bases, leaving 12 bases between the germline ends. The CDR3 covers 13 residues. CDR3 residues: CASGLPITDTQYF. The CDR3 bases are TGTGCCAGCGGACTCCCAATTACAGATACGCAGTATTTT.

This clonotype was counted only a few times. The chain links TRBV12-3 or TRBV12-4 to TRBJ1-2; D is undetermined. V was clipped by 1 base and J by 8 bases, with 11 bases between them. The CDR3 is 13 residues long. CDR3 sequence: CASSLDRIDGYTF. CDR3 nucleotides: TGTGCCAGCAGTTTAGACCGAATAGACGGCTACACCTTC.

About this clonotype: It may be a read error: a sequence one base away is much more abundant. This chain uses TRBV11-2 with TRBJ1-2; possibly TRBD1 for D (6 bases). The V end lost 7 bases, the J end lost 1 base, and 16 bases lay between the germline ends. The CDR3 sequence is 15 residues long. Germline V lookup: CDR1 SGHAT, CDR2 FQNNGV. The CDR3 nucleotides are TGTGCCAGCAACGGGCACCGGGACAATAACTATGGCTACACCTTC. Translation gives CASNGHRDNNYGYTF.

This clonotype appeared a few times. In nucleotides, the CDR3 is TGTGCCAGCAGCCATTTTAAAGCCGCCGAGCAGTACTTC. It specifies CASSHFKAAEQYF. The chain is built from TRBV3-1 and TRBJ2-4, with D unresolved. Gene TRBJ2-7 matches the end of the DNA better, so the J call may be wrong. The CDR3 contains 13 residues. The V gene's germline CDR1 is LGHDT and CDR2 YNNKEL (reference sequence).

This clonotype was found a few times. The chain couples TRBV13 to TRBJ2-7; possibly TRBD1 or TRBD2 for D (5 bases each). V was clipped by 5 bases and J by 3 bases, with 14 bases between them. CDR1 and CDR2 (germline): PRHDT, FYEKMQ (reference sequence). The CDR3 has 14 amino acids. CDR3 sequence reads: CASSPRVGDYEQYF. CDR3 bases: TGTGCCAGCAGCCCCCGAGTGGGGGACTACGAGCAGTACTTC.

Only a few counts were recorded for this clonotype. This chain joins TRBV9 and TRBJ1-1, with D perhaps matching TRBD1 (6 bases). This CDR3 spans 14 amino acids. V was trimmed by 0 bases and J by 3 bases, leaving 9 bases between them. The germline V gene has CDR1 SGDLS and CDR2 YYNGEE. CDR3 nucleotides: TGTGCCAGCAGCGTAGGTCCAGGGGACACTGAAGCTTTCTTT. Translated, it gives CASSVGPGDTEAFF.

J is TRBJ2-3 and V is TRBV27, with 7 bases lining up with TRBD1. Germline-derived CDR1 and CDR2 are MNHEY and SMNVEV (reference sequence). This CDR3 comprises 17 residues. The junction had 13 bases not matched to a gene; V was cut back by 5 bases and J by 2 bases. Here the CDR3 reads CASSPRQGTKATDTQYF. The CDR3 DNA reads TGTGCCAGCAGTCCGCGACAGGGAACCAAGGCCACAGATACGCAGTATTTT.

Note on this clonotype: One end of the junction fails to match germline, which may point to a read error. J is TRBJ1-2 and V is TRBV7-9, with 9 bases that match TRBD1. The CDR3 runs to 14 residues. Germline loops: CDR1 SEHNR, CDR2 FQNEAQ (reference sequence). The CDR3 DNA sequence: TGTACCAGCAGTTCTTGGACAGGGGTCAATGGCTACACCTTC. Amino acids: CTSSSWTGVNGYTF.

The table lists this clonotype with many counts. The chain employs TRBV5-5 and TRBJ1-6, with D uncertain. Trimming cost V 5 bases and J 5 bases, with 14 bases left between them. Germline loops: CDR1 SGHKS, CDR2 YYEKEE (reference sequence). The CDR3 loop spans 15 amino acids. CDR3 loop: CASRLRTLNNSPLHF. The CDR3 region has the DNA TGTGCCAGCAGGTTAAGGACCCTGAATAATTCACCCCTCCACTTT.

This chain connects TRBV11-2 to TRBJ1-2; D perhaps matches TRBD1 (5 bases). CDR3 size: 15 residues. Germline CDR1 is SGHAT and CDR2 is FQNNGV. Trimming stripped 2 bases from V and 4 bases from J, with 14 bases between. The CDR3 region is CASSLQRGHLYGYTF. The CDR3 nucleotides are TGTGCCAGCAGCTTACAACGAGGACACCTCTATGGCTACACCTTC.